The 14 T cell receptor beta chains below come from one sample, sequenced in a study of T-cell memory formation after mild COVID-19 (dated by TCRdb to 2020 to 2022). The library was obtained by 5' RACE. The reads were generated on an Illumina NovaSeq 6000. TCRdb passed the public sequencing reads through fastp at Q25 and MiXCR, retaining productive beta sequences. Identical CDR3 proteins give one entry, which carries the most common genes and DNA. Present in this sample are under 300,000 distinct CDR3 sequences, around 15% of which were seen just once. Jointly, the top ten make up roughly a fifth of the sample. Sequenced input: PBMCs or a T cell subset sorted from them (not recorded which). The receptor source for this set is a man between 18 and 29 years old who had mild COVID-19 (a few samples of this study predate the infection). The sample titles of this study are shuffled in the database, so cell type and time point are left out; the donor was told from shared clones.

This clonotype was observed a handful of times. The genes are TRBV5-1 and TRBJ2-1; D assignment may be TRBD1 or TRBD2 (5 bases each). The CDR3 runs 15 residues. Germline V gives CDR1 SGHRS, CDR2 YFSETQ. Trimming left V 1 base short and J 4 bases short, with 12 bases between. DNA for the CDR3: TGCGCCAGCAGCTTGACGGGACCCTTTTACAATGAGCAGTTCTTC. Translated, it gives CASSLTGPFYNEQFF.

There are a few counts of this clonotype. The V call is TRBV6-5, the J call TRBJ2-1; 7 bases map to TRBD1. Germline-derived CDR1 and CDR2 are MNHEY and SVGAGI. The V gene end was trimmed by 2 bases and the J gene end by 3 bases; junction bases not matched to a gene: 1. The CDR3 is 14 amino acids. The CDR3 bases are TGTGCCAGCAGTTACGGGGACAGCTACAATGAGCAGTTCTTC. Translated: CASSYGDSYNEQFF.

This clonotype was observed a handful of times. J is TRBJ2-5 and V is TRBV12-3 or TRBV12-4; TRBD1 is a possible D gene (6 bases). The germline V and J ends were trimmed by 5 bases and 5 bases, with 15 bases remaining between them. CDR3 length: 14 amino acids. CDR3 protein: CASSPRVRGETQYF. CDR3 in DNA: TGTGCCAGCAGTCCTCGAGTGAGGGGGGAGACCCAGTACTTC.

The CDR3 sequence: CSATKLSGGATDTQYF. DNA for the CDR3: TGCAGTGCAACGAAACTTAGCGGGGGTGCGACAGATACGCAGTATTTT. The J gene is TRBJ2-3, the V gene TRBV20-1; 9 bases fit TRBD2. Germline loops: CDR1 DFQATT, CDR2 SNEGSKA (reference sequence). CDR3 size: 16 residues. Losses at the gene ends were 6 bases for V and 3 bases for J; bases not matched to a gene: 13.

This clonotype was detected only a few times. The chain recombines TRBV9 with TRBJ2-3, with 8 bases identical to TRBD1. There are 14 residues in the CDR3. Germline V gene data show CDR1 as SGDLS and CDR2 as YYNGEE. Germline trimming cut 4 bases from V and 6 bases from J; bases unmatched to any gene: 7. The CDR3 spells CASSSQGAPDTQYF. Here the CDR3 DNA reads TGTGCCAGCAGCTCCCAGGGGGCCCCGGATACGCAGTATTTT.

The table lists this clonotype with a few counts. The rearrangement links TRBV20-1 to TRBJ2-3; D is ambiguous. V dropped 0 bases and J dropped 4 bases, with 11 bases sitting between them. The CDR3 length is 14 residues. Germline CDR1 DFQATT, CDR2 SNEGSKA (reference sequence). The CDR3 spells CSARDQELADTQYF. The CDR3 nucleotides read TGCAGTGCTAGAGATCAGGAGTTGGCAGATACGCAGTATTTT.

The V call is TRBV19, the J call TRBJ1-4, with a possible D match to TRBD1 (5 bases). The germline gives CDR1 LNHDA, CDR2 SQIVND (reference sequence). Trimming shortened V by 8 bases and J by 0 bases, and 10 bases separated the two germline ends. This CDR3 has 14 amino acids. CDR3 coding DNA: TGTGCCAGTGGACAACGGGCAACTAATGAAAAACTGTTTTTT. It specifies CASGQRATNEKLFF.

This clonotype was detected only a few times. J is TRBJ2-5 and V is TRBV5-6; D is uncertain. This CDR3 region has 13 residues. From germline, CDR1 is SGHDT and CDR2 YYEEEE. The V end lost 1 base, the J end lost 2 bases, and 6 bases lay between the germline ends. Written as DNA, the CDR3 is TGTGCCAGCAGCTTGTCGCCGCAAGAGACCCAGTACTTC. Translating gives CASSLSPQETQYF. Full variable domain (outside the CDR3, taken from reference TRBV5-6 and TRBJ2-5): DAGVTQSPTHLIKTRGQQVTLRCSPKSGHDTVSWYQQALGQGPQFIFQYYEEEERQRGNFPDRFSGHQFPNYSSELNVNALLLGDSALYLCASSLSPQETQYFGPGTRLLVL.

This clonotype showed up just a few times. V gene TRBV7-6 combines with J gene TRBJ2-1; 9 nucleotides line up with TRBD1. V was pared by 0 bases and J by 15 bases, with 15 bases of the junction left unmatched. This CDR3 has 16 residues. CDR1 is SGHVS, CDR2 FNYEAQ, per germline. The CDR3 here is CASSLARRRTGVLLFF. As DNA, the CDR3 is TGTGCCAGCAGCTTAGCGCGACGTAGGACAGGGGTTTTGTTGTTCTTC. Full variable domain (remainder filled in from reference TRBV7-6 and TRBJ2-1): GAGVSQSPRYKVTKRGQDVALRCDPISGHVSLYWYRQALGQGPEFLTYFNYEAQQDKSGLPNDRFSAERPEGSISTLTIQRTEQRDSAMYRCASSLARRRTGVLLFFGPGTRLTVL.

This clonotype occurred many times. The chain carries TRBV4-3 and TRBJ1-2, with D hard to call. The CDR3 totals 14 residues. V dropped 1 base and J dropped 4 bases, with 10 bases sitting between them. Looked up from germline, CDR1 is LGHNA and CDR2 is YSLEER. This chain's CDR3 is CASSQGPNSYGYTF. In DNA, the CDR3 is TGCGCCAGCAGCCAAGGGCCCAACAGCTATGGCTACACCTTC.

In this sample, this clonotype turned up a few times. The gene calls are TRBV6-2 or TRBV6-3 and TRBJ2-2; D uncertain. This CDR3 has 12 residues. V dropped 3 bases and J dropped 6 bases, with 5 bases sitting between them. Germline loops: CDR1 MNHEY, CDR2 SVGEGT. The CDR3 loop is CASSYGSGELFF. CDR3 nucleotides: TGTGCCAGCAGTTATGGGTCCGGGGAGCTGTTTTTT.

This clonotype was counted only a few times. The chain is built from TRBV5-1 and TRBJ2-7; D call uncertain. Germline-derived CDR1 and CDR2 are SGHRS and YFSETQ. The CDR3 totals 14 residues. V lost 1 base, J lost 1 base, and 9 bases lay in between. CDR3 DNA sequence: TGCGCCAGCAGCTTGTATCGCGGATCCTACGAGCAGTACTTC. Its translation is CASSLYRGSYEQYF.

The chain couples TRBV10-1 to TRBJ2-2; weak D call: TRBD1 (6 bases). Germline CDR1 and CDR2: WNHNN and SYGVQD (reference sequence). The CDR3 length is 14 residues. V lost 3 bases, J lost 4 bases, and 9 bases lay in between. The CDR3 DNA follows: TGCGCCAGCAGTGAAGGGGGTGGCACCGGGGAGCTGTTTTTT. Protein product: CASSEGGGTGELFF.

This clonotype was observed a few times. The V gene is TRBV6-2 or TRBV6-3, the J gene TRBJ1-5; 9 nucleotides line up with TRBD1. The germline CDR1 and CDR2 sequences are MNHEY and SVGEGT. The V gene end was trimmed by 5 bases and the J gene end by 5 bases; junction bases not matched to a gene: 7. The CDR3 has 15 residues. The CDR3: CASSPSRDRDQPQHF. CDR3 sequence (DNA): TGTGCCAGCAGTCCGTCCCGGGACAGGGATCAGCCCCAGCATTTT.